Listed below are T cell receptor beta chains from one sample, sequenced in a study of shared clonotypes between healthy human individuals. This table comes from immunoSEQ multiplex PCR, and its TCRdb copy is limited to in-frame clones, with some not included. The sample carries 400,000 or so clones, 96% recorded once. The material sequenced was memory CD8+ T cells sorted from blood. These receptors all come from a man under 40 in good health. Each CDR3 is given with its conserved first and last residue.

j_call v_call cdr3_aa
TRBJ1-1 TRBV28 CASSLYDYLRRMNTEAFF
TRBJ1-5 TRBV18 CASSPPGSNQPQHF
TRBJ1-1 TRBV6-5 CASSYSASWNTEAFF
TRBJ2-5 TRBV7-9 CASSPTLAGGRETQYF
TRBJ2-1 TRBV11-2 CASSLGGEQFF
TRBJ1-2 TRBV15 CATSRDDGPKWIYGYTF
TRBJ1-3 TRBV19 CASSIDGSSGNTIYF
TRBJ1-1 TRBV7-9 CASSLEDRGRAFF
TRBJ2-1 TRBV6-1 CASSDIGLVAFF
TRBJ2-6 TRBV6-1 CASSESVSSGANVLTF
TRBJ2-5 TRBV6-5 CASSSRATVGLETQYF
TRBJ2-7 TRBV10-3 CAISEGGGSSYEQYF
TRBJ1-1 TRBV6-5 CASSTLRGNTEAFF
TRBJ2-1 TRBV19 CASSIREVYNEQFF
TRBJ2-7 TRBV5-1 CASSLRGYEQYF
TRBJ1-1 TRBV11-2 CASSLDGGVAFF
TRBJ2-3 TRBV10-3 CAISPGLAGGTDTQYF
TRBJ2-3 TRBV9 CASSVPVNSPTDTQYF
TRBJ1-2 TRBV11-2 CASSHRGTGNYGYTF
TRBJ2-1 TRBV19 CASSQTSGIYNEQFF
TRBJ2-1 TRBV7-2 CASSFSLSGGSSYNEQFF
TRBJ2-7 TRBV6-1 CASSETVTVTYEQYF
TRBJ2-7 TRBV28 CASSSPPGRAKEQYF
TRBJ1-3 TRBV30 CAWGHGNTIYF
TRBJ2-7 TRBV30 CAWSGADWSYEQYF
TRBJ2-1 TRBV6-6 CASSYSSLSYNEQFF
TRBJ2-5 TRBV19 CASRTSGRRGETQYF
TRBJ2-5 TRBV5-1 CASSLGRDQETQYF
TRBJ2-5 TRBV10-3 CAISESGGRAQETQYF
TRBJ1-2 TRBV28 CASSLLQGVKNGYTF
TRBJ1-2 TRBV28 CASISKGAGGYTF
TRBJ2-3 TRBV28 CASSSIQPSTDTQYF
TRBJ2-3 TRBV7-9 CASSPLDRVVAGDTQYF
TRBJ2-7 TRBV5-1 CASSPLAGGDYEQYF
TRBJ2-7 TRBV4-2 CASSQVGQGLGEQYF
TRBJ2-7 TRBV5-1 CASSSTGGSGYYEQYF
TRBJ1-3 TRBV11-3 CASSSGPSGNTIYF
TRBJ2-7 TRBV13 CASSYGRPSLQGPHEQYF
TRBJ2-7 TRBV5-5 CASSEGTGLARSYEQYF
TRBJ2-7 TRBV28 CASSLSRGPYEQYF
TRBJ2-7 TRBV13 CASSLDSGEQYF
TRBJ2-7 TRBV14 CASSPRGLTSEQYF
TRBJ2-1 TRBV7-9 CASSLASVGNEQFF
TRBJ2-1 TRBV19 CASSIGGRNYNEQFF
TRBJ2-5 TRBV5-4 CASSPRTARGETQYF
TRBJ1-6 TRBV5-1 CASTGGAGSHNSPLHF
TRBJ2-3 TRBV5-4 CASSLAGADTQYF
TRBJ2-7 TRBV19 CASTLSRGAYEQYF
TRBJ2-5 TRBV4-2 CASSQEFASGRMIETQYF